This TCR beta chain was documented in a study of PD-L1 blockade in urothelial cancer. The table came from immunoSEQ multiplex PCR; TCRdb's copy has only in-frame clones and leaves some out. Here the sample spans under 70,000 clones, 85% being singletons. Germline CDR1 reads MNHNS; CDR2 reads SASEGT. V gave up 5 bases and J gave up 5 bases; unmatched junction bases: 3. The CDR3 contains 14 residues. The time point was: pretreatment peripheral blood. The chain carries TRBV6-1 and TRBJ1-5, with TRBD1 identical over 10 bases. The sequence was obtained from a man aged 65-85 years with urothelial cancer. Material: PBMCs, obtained around atezolizumab (anti-PD-L1) treatment. DNA of the CDR3: TGTGCCAGCAGTTCGACAGGGGGCTATCAGCCCCAGCATTTT. Its protein is CASSSTGGYQPQHF.